This TCR beta chain was profiled in a study of blood T cell repertoires in COVID-19. Background on the study: Two negative PCRs, clearance, or symptom resolution characterized the recovered Cohort 3 donors. Whether acute or convalescent, the COVID-19 samples came from the United States, Italy and Spain.

Sequencing was performed with immunoSEQ multiplex PCR; in TCRdb, only in-frame clones are kept and a portion is missing. The sample lists under 300,000 clones; about 88% were seen once. The germline gives CDR1 GTSNPN, CDR2 SVGIG (reference sequence). This CDR3 spans 14 amino acids. Trimming removed 1 base from V and 2 bases from J, with 9 bases in between. The chain combines TRBV30 with TRBJ1-5, with unresolved D. What was sequenced was PBMCs or T cells enriched from blood (not recorded which). The sequence came from a woman aged 60-70 years in a cohort exposed to, infected with or recovered from COVID-19 (not recorded which). The CDR3 region has the DNA TGTGCCTGGAGTGGTGGGCAGGGCAATCAGCCCCAGCATTTT. It yields the protein CAWSGGQGNQPQHF. The variable domain in full, completed from reference TRBV30 and TRBJ1-5, reads SQTIHQWPATLVQPVGSPLSLECTVEGTSNPNLYWYRQAAGRGLQLLFYSVGIGQISSEVPQNLSASRPQDRQFILSSKKLLLSDSGFYLCAWSGGQGNQPQHFGDGTRLSIL.